The text below deals with one T cell receptor (beta chain). Its recognized antigen is unknown. Base qualities are not recorded, but no much larger clone differs from it by a single base. This entry comes from a study of T cells in localized non-small cell lung cancer (dated by TCRdb to 2020 to 2022). Study-level background: The study examined T cell repertoires in a few hundred patients with early-stage NSCLC and compared tumors with uninvolved tumor-adjacent lungs. All 230 or so NSCLC patients in the cohort were treatment-naive and had localized lung tumors that were resected. The mean age of the NSCLC patients was 50 to 85 years, with roughly 120 men and 100 to 110 women.

The research as a whole found: The highest T cell clonality was observed in uninvolved tumor-adjacent lung, where clonality exceeded that of tumor, suggesting that antigenic responses were more focused in uninvolved tumor-adjacent lung. Since the design was exploratory, TCR variables were selected using unadjusted p-values with no false-discovery rate correction. Multi-region tumor sequencing was not performed, so intratumor heterogeneity could not be excluded. A median of around 57 of the top 100 tumor clones turned up in the paired uninvolved adjacent lung, and under 30 of those clones also ranked among the top 100 of that same adjacent lung. Higher blood T cell density associated with longer overall survival, while higher adjacent-lung clonality associated with shorter survival.

The CDR3, from cysteine to phenylalanine, totals 14 residues. Just CDR3 DNA is preserved here, 42 bases in frame from base 1. The junction carries 11 bases between V and J, which are trimmed by 0 bases and 5 bases respectively. The germline V gene (reference sequence) provides CDR1 SGHNT and CDR2 YYREEE. At diagnosis, tumor, uninvolved tumor-adjacent lung and peripheral blood were collected and then preserved as a mix of FFPE and fresh-frozen material. For TCR repertoire profiling, blood samples were analyzed as peripheral blood mononuclear cells. TCR beta CDR3 regions were sequenced from DNA using the immunoSEQ Assay. The source study handled its data this way. T cell density was computed as TCR beta template counts normalized to usable DNA estimated by amplifying housekeeping genes. Richness was estimated using the preseqR package, with extrapolation to 400,000 templates for PBMC samples and to 120,000 templates for tissue samples. Clonality was taken to be one minus Pielou's evenness. Tissue-enriched TCRs were identified through differential abundance testing performed on productive amino-acid clonotypes, with a minimum total count of 5 and an alpha of 0.1. Repertoire overlap between compartments was quantified with the Jaccard Index and Morisita Overlap Index. GLIPH grouped TCR beta CDR3s together with public tetramer-defined viral CDR3s, and a viral motif had to include at least three viral sequences and show V-gene enrichment. The table was pulled from immuneACCESS by TCRdb, which kept in-frame rearrangements only. Such tables lose some clones; where checked, under half of the loss comes from unresolved V genes, and the rest has no known cause. The DNA gave D and trimming, while V, J and clone size come from that table. This sample is represented by roughly 70,000 clones; less than 90% of them were singletons. Of the sample, 21% is held by the ten largest clones.

This TCR derives from an older male donor with stage III squamous cell lung carcinoma. This chain is built from TRBV5-4 and TRBJ1-2; TRBD1 is a possible D gene, resting on 5 matching bases. The sequencing used peripheral blood, collected before any cancer treatment. The base sequence is TGTGCCAGCAGCTTGGATGGGGGGATTTATGGCTACACCTTC. Its protein reads: CASSLDGGIYGYTF.